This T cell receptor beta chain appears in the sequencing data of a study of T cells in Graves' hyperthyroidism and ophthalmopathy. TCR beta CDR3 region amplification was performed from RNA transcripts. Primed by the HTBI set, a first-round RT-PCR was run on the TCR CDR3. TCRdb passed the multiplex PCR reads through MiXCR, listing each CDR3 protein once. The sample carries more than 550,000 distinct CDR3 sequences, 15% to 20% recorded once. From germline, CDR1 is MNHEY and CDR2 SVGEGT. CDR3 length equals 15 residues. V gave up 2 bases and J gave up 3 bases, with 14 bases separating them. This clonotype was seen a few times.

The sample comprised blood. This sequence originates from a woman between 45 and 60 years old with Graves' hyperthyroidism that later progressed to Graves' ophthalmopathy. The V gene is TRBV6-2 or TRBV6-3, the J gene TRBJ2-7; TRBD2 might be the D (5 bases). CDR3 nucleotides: TGTGCCAGCAGTTACGGAGACACCGGACTCTACGAGCAGTACTTC. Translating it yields CASSYGDTGLYEQYF.